This T cell receptor (beta chain) was observed in a study of blood T cell repertoires in COVID-19. V shed 7 bases, J shed 6 bases, and the junction held 7 bases outside the gene matches. From germline, CDR1 is MNHEY and CDR2 SMNVEV (reference sequence). The CDR3 covers 14 residues. Sequenced by immunoSEQ multiplex PCR; TCRdb stores in-frame clones only, minus some. The sample has around 35,000 clones, 65% to 85% seen once; the top ten hold around 3%. The receptor was isolated from a man aged 70-80 years with COVID-19, enrolled during active disease. The V and J genes are TRBV27 and TRBJ2-7; 12 positions match TRBD1. Sequencing was carried out using peripheral blood. CDR3 loop: CASTLGQGASEQYF. The CDR3 DNA follows: TGTGCCAGCACCCTGGGACAGGGGGCATCCGAGCAGTACTTC.